This T cell receptor (beta chain) derives from a study of Tregs in tolerant kidney transplant recipients. This clone was detected only once. The antigen is unknown. V was trimmed by 7 bases and J by 0 bases, leaving 7 bases between them. This CDR3 comprises 13 residues. Germline lookup yields CDR1 MNHNY and CDR2 SVGAGI (reference sequence). Study results and caveats: Tolerant patients' donor-specific Tregs expanded beyond overall Tregs, suggesting antigen-driven growth.

Some clones are missing from TCRdb's copy, which holds only in-frame ones; the method was immunoSEQ multiplex PCR. This sample has under 95,000 clones, with roughly 90% found just once. The sample was Tregs from blood, taken before the transplant. The clonotype was recovered from a human donor who received a combined kidney and bone marrow transplant. The rearrangement uses TRBV6-6 and TRBJ2-1, with TRBD2 as a possible D gene (6 bases). The CDR3 DNA is TGTGCCAGCATTAGCGGCTCCTACAATGAGCAGTTCTTC. It encodes CASISGSYNEQFF.